The T cell receptor (beta chain) under discussion was sequenced for a study of vaccination effects on CD4 cells after COVID-19. The germline V gene has CDR1 MGHDK and CDR2 SYGVNS. V shed 6 bases and J 9 bases; nucleotides not matched to a gene: 8. This CDR3 is 15 amino acids long. Some clones are missing from TCRdb's copy, which holds only in-frame ones; the method was immunoSEQ multiplex PCR. The sample lists 15,000 to 20,000 clones, approximately 82% occurring once. Before any sequencing was done, the ViraFEST assay used viral peptide pools to expand antigen-specific CD4+ T cells. Once cultured for roughly nine days, the cells underwent separation to obtain CD4+ T cells. Sometime from March through December 2020, the person acquired a SARS-CoV-2 infection that PCR confirmed. As their vaccination, participants received two doses of either BNT162b2 or mRNA-1273. Regarding this clone: The antigen is unknown.

The sample here was CD4+ T cells from PBMCs cultured with SARS-CoV-2 spike peptides, taken after COVID-19 vaccination. This clonotype originated in a human donor who had a prior SARS-CoV-2 infection. This chain connects TRBV25-1 to TRBJ2-1, with 13 bases identical to TRBD2. The CDR3 bases are TGTGCCAGCAGGGAGACTAGCGGGAGGTGGAGTGAGCAGTTCTTC. Protein sequence: CASRETSGRWSEQFF. Together with reference TRBV25-1 and TRBJ2-1, the CDR3 gives the full variable domain: EADIYQTPRYLVIGTGKKITLECSQTMGHDKMYWYQQDPGMELHLIHYSYGVNSTEKGDLSSESTVSRIRTEHFPLTLESARPSHTSQYLCASRETSGRWSEQFFGPGTRLTVL.